A single sample is the source of the 28 T cell receptor beta chains below, sequenced in a study of OX40 agonist ivuxolimab in advanced cancers. The assay was immunoSEQ multiplex PCR, and TCRdb's table has in-frame clones only and misses some. Counted here are roughly 100,000 clones, 75% to 95% occurring once; the ten biggest clones make up 0.48%. The input for sequencing was CD4+ or CD8+ T cells sorted from blood, taken in a trial of the OX40 agonist ivuxolimab. These receptors were collected from an adult with an advanced solid tumor such as melanoma, head and neck, liver or kidney cancer.

The chain links TRBV7-2 to TRBJ1-1; no clear D gene. Germline lookup yields CDR1 SGHTA and CDR2 FQGNSA. The CDR3 has 15 amino acids. V lost 2 bases, J lost 0 bases, and 10 bases lay in between. CDR3: CASSLRVQVNTEAFF. CDR3 bases: TGTGCCAGCAGCTTAAGGGTCCAAGTGAACACTGAAGCTTTCTTT.

The sample holds a few counts of this clone. The gene calls are TRBV18 and TRBJ2-3, with D perhaps matching TRBD1 (5 bases). V was trimmed by 9 bases and J by 0 bases, leaving 13 bases between them. Germline V gives CDR1 KGHSH, CDR2 LQKENI. There are 14 residues in the CDR3. CDR3 amino acids: CASSDRPSTDTQYF. In nucleotides, the CDR3 is TGTGCCAGTTCCGACAGACCTAGCACAGATACGCAGTATTTT.

The chain recombines TRBV7-9 with TRBJ1-1; possible D gene TRBD1, 6 bases. Germline V lookup: CDR1 SEHNR, CDR2 FQNEAQ (reference sequence). V lost 7 bases, J lost 3 bases, and 18 bases lay in between. There are 15 residues in the CDR3. The CDR3 sequence is CASTEGGRADTEAFF. The CDR3 nucleotides are TGTGCCAGCACCGAGGGGGGGCGGGCGGACACTGAAGCTTTCTTT. The complete variable domain, with remaining parts taken from reference TRBV7-9 and TRBJ1-1, reads DTGVSQNPRHKITKRGQNVTFRCDPISEHNRLYWYRQTLGQGPEFLTYFQNEAQLEKSRLLSDRFSAERPKGSFSTLEIQRTEQGDSAMYLCASTEGGRADTEAFFGQGTRLTVV.

The chain employs TRBV4-3 and TRBJ2-3; D possibly corresponds to TRBD2 (6 bases). The CDR3 sequence is 15 residues long. Between the trimmed V and J ends, which lost 3 bases and 5 bases, there was a span of 15 bases. Germline lookup yields CDR1 LGHNA and CDR2 YSLEER. CDR3 loop: CASSQDRGAGDTQYF. DNA for the CDR3: TGCGCCAGCAGCCAGGACCGGGGAGCGGGAGATACGCAGTATTTT.

The chain carries TRBV7-3 and TRBJ2-7; 7 positions agree with TRBD2. This CDR3 spans 15 amino acids. V was pared by 5 bases and J by 0 bases, with 7 bases of the junction left unmatched. Germline assignment: CDR1 SGHTA and CDR2 FQGTGA. The CDR3 sequence: CASSQQGGTSYEQYF. CDR3 nucleotides: TGTGCCAGCAGCCAGCAGGGAGGGACCTCCTACGAGCAGTACTTC.

This chain uses TRBV5-6 with TRBJ2-5, with D maybe TRBD1 (6 bases). Between the trimmed V and J ends, which lost 1 base and 5 bases, there was a span of 12 bases. The germline V gene has CDR1 SGHDT and CDR2 YYEEEE. The CDR3 has 14 residues. CDR3 region: CASSLRQGYETQYF. The CDR3 DNA reads TGTGCCAGCAGCTTGAGGCAGGGGTATGAGACCCAGTACTTC.

Remarks on this clone: Other DNA sequences in this sample translate to the same CDR3. The chain recombines TRBV5-1 with TRBJ1-2; maybe TRBD1 (5 bases). Germline V gives CDR1 SGHRS, CDR2 YFSETQ. The CDR3 length is 14 residues. The germline V and J ends were trimmed by 4 bases and 2 bases, with 12 bases remaining between them. CDR3 amino acids: CASSLGQGNYGYTF. The CDR3 nucleotides are TGCGCCAGCAGCCTTGGTCAGGGAAACTATGGCTACACCTTC.

The chain is built from TRBV4-3 and TRBJ2-7; no definite D call. This CDR3 region has 13 residues. Germline V lookup: CDR1 LGHNA, CDR2 YSLEER. V was pared by 1 base and J by 8 bases, with 12 bases between. CDR3 in DNA: TGCGCCAGCAGCCAAGGGATCTACGAAAAGCAGTACTTC. Protein product: CASSQGIYEKQYF.

The chain carries TRBV5-1 and TRBJ2-3; 8 positions agree with TRBD2. Per the germline V gene, CDR1 is SGHRS and CDR2 is YFSETQ. This CDR3 spans 13 amino acids. Trimming took 4 bases from V and 6 from J; bases not matched to a gene: 4. CDR3 protein: CASSRGGSDTQYF. Written as DNA, the CDR3 is TGCGCCAGCAGCCGCGGGGGGTCGGATACGCAGTATTTT.

CDR3 amino acids: CASSLMRVDDRKNIQYF. The CDR3 DNA is TGTGCCAGCAGTTTAATGAGAGTGGATGACCGCAAAAACATTCAGTACTTC. The chain combines TRBV27 with TRBJ2-4, with no clear D. CDR3 length: 17 amino acids. Germline V gene sequence: CDR1 MNHEY, CDR2 SMNVEV (reference sequence). The ends were cut back, 2 bases at V and 3 bases at J, with 17 bases in the middle.

Only a few counts were recorded for this clone. V and J are TRBV18 and TRBJ1-5; 8 nucleotides agree with TRBD1. The CDR3 loop spans 15 amino acids. The V gene end was trimmed by 6 bases and the J gene end by 5 bases; junction bases not matched to a gene: 9. Germline lookup yields CDR1 KGHSH and CDR2 LQKENI. CDR3 residues: CASSAGTGDYQPQHF. CDR3 DNA sequence: TGTGCCAGCTCTGCCGGGACAGGCGACTATCAGCCCCAGCATTTT.

Only a few counts were recorded for this clone. V and J are TRBV11-1 and TRBJ1-2; no firm D call. The ends were cut back, 6 bases at V and 6 bases at J, with 8 bases in the middle. CDR3 length: 11 residues. Germline V gene lookup returns CDR1 SGHAT and CDR2 FQDESV (reference sequence). CDR3 nucleotide sequence: TGTGCCAGCAGTTCCTGGGATGGCTACACCTTC. Translating it yields CASSSWDGYTF.

The chain carries TRBV5-4 and TRBJ2-1; 11 positions agree with TRBD2. CDR3 length: 17 amino acids. CDR1 is SGHNT and CDR2 is YYREEE in the germline V gene (reference sequence). V shed 3 bases, J shed 5 bases, and the junction held 10 bases outside the gene matches. The CDR3 DNA follows: TGTGCCAGCAGCTCCCCGGGACTAGCGGACAGACACAATGAGCAGTTCTTC. It specifies CASSSPGLADRHNEQFF.

This clone came up once. The chain employs TRBV19 and TRBJ1-2, with D unclear. This CDR3 has 10 residues. V lost 8 bases and J 3 bases, leaving 4 bases between the germline ends. The germline V gene has CDR1 LNHDA and CDR2 SQIVND (reference sequence). DNA for the CDR3: TGTGCCAGTCACGACTATGGCTACACCTTC. Translated: CASHDYGYTF.

This clone is a singleton in its sample. The V call is TRBV30, the J call TRBJ2-1; weak D call: TRBD2 (7 bases). Germline V CDR1 and CDR2: GTSNPN, SVGIG (reference sequence). V lost 5 bases and J 7 bases, leaving 12 bases between the germline ends. The CDR3 length is 12 residues. The CDR3 nucleotides are TGTGCCTGGCGGGGGGCGTCGAATGAGCAGTTCTTC. This gives the protein CAWRGASNEQFF.

The rearrangement uses TRBV6-4 and TRBJ2-2, with D possibly being TRBD2 (7 bases). The V gene lost 6 bases and the J gene lost 3 bases, with 11 bases spanning the gap. Germline loops: CDR1 MRHNA, CDR2 SNTAGT. CDR3 size: 14 residues. The CDR3 here is CASREGGHTGELFF. The DNA of the CDR3 is TGTGCCAGCAGAGAGGGGGGGCACACCGGGGAGCTGTTTTTT.

V gene TRBV19 combines with J gene TRBJ2-3; possibly TRBD2 for D (5 bases). The length of the CDR3 is 14 residues. The V end lost 4 bases, the J end lost 1 base, and 9 bases lay between the germline ends. Germline V gene lookup returns CDR1 LNHDA and CDR2 SQIVND (reference sequence). The CDR3 here is CASSRAVRTDTQYF. In DNA, the CDR3 is TGTGCCAGTAGTAGAGCGGTTCGCACAGATACGCAGTATTTT.

The chain employs TRBV2 and TRBJ2-7; D remains ambiguous. The ends were cut back, 0 bases at V and 0 bases at J, with 15 bases in the middle. CDR1 and CDR2 from the germline V gene are SNHLY and FYNNEI. The CDR3 loop spans 17 amino acids. The CDR3 here is CASSEALSSLSSYEQYF. DNA for the CDR3: TGTGCCAGCAGTGAAGCGCTCTCATCACTGAGCTCCTACGAGCAGTACTTC.

This clone has a single count. This sequence joins TRBV7-2 and TRBJ1-1; tentative D call: TRBD1 (5 bases). Germline V CDR1 and CDR2: SGHTA, FQGNSA. Trimming shortened V by 2 bases and J by 5 bases, and 12 bases separated the two germline ends. The CDR3 covers 14 residues. The CDR3, as DNA: TGTGCCAGCAGCTTACTGGGACCGATGACTGAAGCTTTCTTT. Translation: CASSLLGPMTEAFF.

The rearrangement joins TRBV30 to TRBJ1-2; the D gene is possibly TRBD1 (6 bases). The CDR3 spans 12 residues. The ends were cut back, 0 bases at V and 7 bases at J, with 9 bases in the middle. Per germline, CDR1 GTSNPN and CDR2 SVGIG (reference sequence). Here the CDR3 DNA reads TGTGCCTGGAGTGTAAGGGGGTTTGGCTACACCTTC. Translation: CAWSVRGFGYTF. Looking up the rest from reference TRBV30 and TRBJ1-2 gives the full variable domain: SQTIHQWPATLVQPVGSPLSLECTVEGTSNPNLYWYRQAAGRGLQLLFYSVGIGQISSEVPQNLSASRPQDRQFILSSKKLLLSDSGFYLCAWSVRGFGYTFGSGTRLTVV.

The chain combines TRBV28 with TRBJ1-3; D call uncertain. This CDR3 is built from 15 residues. V was clipped by 5 bases and J by 0 bases, with 11 bases between them. The germline gives CDR1 MDHEN, CDR2 SYDVKM. DNA for the CDR3: TGTGCCAGCAGTCCGCACATGGGCTCTGGAAACACCATATATTTT. It specifies CASSPHMGSGNTIYF. Combining the CDR3 with reference TRBV28 and TRBJ1-3 gives the whole variable domain DVKVTQSSRYLVKRTGEKVFLECVQDMDHENMFWYRQDPGLGLRLIYFSYDVKMKEKGDIPEGYSVSREKKERFSLILESASTNQTSMYLCASSPHMGSGNTIYFGEGSWLTVV.

The CDR3 sequence is CASRYRDRGSYEQYF. The CDR3 DNA reads as TGTGCCAGCAGATACCGGGACAGGGGTTCCTACGAGCAGTACTTC. This chain connects TRBV6-6 to TRBJ2-7; 10 bases line up with TRBD1. V was clipped by 6 bases and J by 1 base; unmatched bases: 6. Germline V CDR1 and CDR2: MNHNY, SVGAGI (reference sequence). The CDR3 extends over 15 amino acids.

The V and J genes are TRBV28 and TRBJ2-3; D gene ambiguous. V was shortened by 6 bases and J by 7 bases, with 11 bases between the two germline ends. Germline assignment: CDR1 MDHEN and CDR2 SYDVKM. The CDR3 sequence is 12 residues long. CDR3 in amino acids: CASRSVGNTQYF. The CDR3 nucleotides are TGTGCCAGCAGATCCGTAGGGAATACGCAGTATTTT.

The chain combines TRBV6-1 with TRBJ2-5; weak D call: TRBD2 (6 bases). Germline CDR1 is MNHNS and CDR2 is SASEGT. This CDR3 has 15 amino acids. Trimming pared 1 base from V and 1 base from J, leaving 10 bases between. CDR3 nucleotides: TGTGCCAGCAGTGAAGGTCGCGGGGTCCAAGAGACCCAGTACTTC. It encodes CASSEGRGVQETQYF.

This sequence joins TRBV30 and TRBJ1-4; no definite D call. V shed 7 bases and J shed 0 bases, with 12 bases lying between them. This CDR3 region has 14 residues. Germline lookup yields CDR1 GTSNPN and CDR2 SVGIG (reference sequence). The CDR3 region has the DNA TGTGCCTTTCAAGGATACGCAACTAATGAAAAACTGTTTTTT. Amino acid sequence: CAFQGYATNEKLFF.

This chain connects TRBV30 to TRBJ1-2; D unresolved. The V gene lost 2 bases and the J gene lost 3 bases, with 10 bases spanning the gap. Germline CDR1 and CDR2: GTSNPN and SVGIG (reference sequence). The CDR3 consists of 13 residues. The CDR3 sequence: CAWSPGVDYGYTF. As DNA, the CDR3 is TGTGCCTGGAGTCCTGGGGTGGACTATGGCTACACCTTC.

This clone showed up just once. The chain joins TRBV7-2 to TRBJ2-7, with 10 bases lining up with TRBD1. This CDR3 has 14 amino acids. Germline V gene data show CDR1 as SGHTA and CDR2 as FQGNSA. Trimming at V came to 4 bases and at J to 4 bases, leaving 4 bases not matched to a gene. In nucleotides, the CDR3 is TGTGCCAGCAGCTCGACAGGGGGCGGATACGAGCAGTACTTC. This gives the protein CASSSTGGGYEQYF.

V is TRBV6-6 and J is TRBJ2-3; D is unresolved. CDR1 is MNHNY and CDR2 is SVGAGI in the germline V gene (reference sequence). Trimming removed 5 bases at V and 6 bases at J, with 9 bases between. This CDR3 comprises 12 residues. CDR3 in amino acids: CASSPRRDTQYF. CDR3 sequence (DNA): TGTGCCAGCAGTCCCCGCAGGGATACGCAGTATTTT.